A single sample is the source of the 26 T cell receptor beta chains below, sequenced in a study of cytomegalovirus exposure and HLA in healthy donors. Primers for the PCR totalled 60 Vbeta and 13 Jbeta. Clones were read by immunoSEQ multiplex PCR, and TCRdb kept only the in-frame ones, dropping some. Counted here are hundreds of thousands of clones, around 89% occurring once; the ten biggest clones make up about 1%. Material for sequencing was PBMCs. These receptors came from a woman aged 18-35 years in good health and CMV-seronegative.

The chain is built from TRBV9 and TRBJ2-7; 8 nucleotides line up with TRBD1. V was clipped by 4 bases and J by 6 bases; unmatched bases: 6. CDR3 size: 13 residues. Germline lookup yields CDR1 SGDLS and CDR2 YYNGEE. The CDR3 loop is CASSQTGAGEQYF. CDR3 coding DNA: TGTGCCAGCAGCCAGACAGGGGCTGGCGAGCAGTACTTC.

The rearrangement uses TRBV7-2 and TRBJ2-1, with a tentative D call TRBD2 (6 bases). Trimming pared 2 bases from V and 9 bases from J, leaving 11 bases between. Germline V gene sequence: CDR1 SGHTA, CDR2 FQGNSA. CDR3 length equals 13 residues. The CDR3 DNA sequence: TGTGCCAGCAGCTTAAGGCGGGGCGCTGAGCAGTTCTTC. Its translation is CASSLRRGAEQFF.

This rearrangement joins TRBV7-7 to TRBJ2-5; D is unresolved. The CDR3 contains 14 residues. The germline V and J ends were trimmed by 4 bases and 1 base, with 10 bases remaining between them. The V gene's germline CDR1 is SSHAT and CDR2 FNYEAQ (reference sequence). The DNA of the CDR3 is TGTGCCAGCAGCTCAGAGACGGGCCAAGAGACCCAGTACTTC. Translating gives CASSSETGQETQYF.

The genes are TRBV5-1 and TRBJ1-1, with D possibly being TRBD1 (5 bases). Germline CDR1 SGHRS, CDR2 YFSETQ. V was pared by 4 bases and J by 1 base, with 11 bases between. The CDR3 consists of 14 residues. The CDR3 bases are TGCGCCAGCAGCACGACAGAGAAGAACACTGAAGCTTTCTTT. Amino acid sequence: CASSTTEKNTEAFF.

The V and J genes are TRBV18 and TRBJ1-2; the match to TRBD1 covers 8 bases. J was trimmed by 5 bases and V by 2 bases; bases with no gene match: 7. CDR3 length: 15 amino acids. Germline V gene sequence: CDR1 KGHSH, CDR2 LQKENI. The CDR3 here is CASSPGQGPIYGYTF. In nucleotides, the CDR3 is TGTGCCAGCTCACCAGGACAGGGCCCTATTTATGGCTACACCTTC.

The chain employs TRBV5-6 and TRBJ1-4; possibly TRBD1 for D (5 bases). This CDR3 spans 14 amino acids. Trimming cost V 4 bases and J 5 bases, with 12 bases left between them. Germline lookup yields CDR1 SGHDT and CDR2 YYEEEE. In DNA form, the CDR3 reads TGTGCCAGCAGCCGACGACAGATCAATGAAAAACTGTTTTTT. This translates into CASSRRQINEKLFF.

The chain joins TRBV6-1 to TRBJ2-7; tentative D call: TRBD2 (6 bases). CDR1 and CDR2 from the germline V gene are MNHNS and SASEGT. V lost 7 bases to trimming and J lost 6 bases, with 16 bases between them. The CDR3 extends over 13 amino acids. The CDR3 bases are TGTGCCAGCAATCGTAATCGGGGAGGCGAGCAGTACTTC. Translation: CASNRNRGGEQYF.

This sequence joins TRBV5-6 and TRBJ1-1; D gene uncertain. The germline V gene has CDR1 SGHDT and CDR2 YYEEEE. CDR3 length equals 14 residues. The germline V and J ends were trimmed by 4 bases and 1 base, with 11 bases remaining between them. The chain's CDR3 is CASSPTGENTEAFF. In DNA form, the CDR3 reads TGTGCCAGCAGCCCAACCGGGGAGAACACTGAAGCTTTCTTT.

This sequence joins TRBV5-1 and TRBJ1-3; the D gene is possibly TRBD1 (6 bases). The CDR3 sequence is 16 residues long. Germline V CDR1 and CDR2: SGHRS, YFSETQ. The V gene lost 1 base and the J gene lost 0 bases, with 11 bases spanning the gap. CDR3 coding DNA: TGCGCCAGCAGCTTGCGGGGGGCGAGCTCTGGAAACACCATATATTTT. Encoded protein: CASSLRGASSGNTIYF.

The V gene is TRBV5-4, the J gene TRBJ1-1; D gene uncertain. In germline, CDR1 is SGHNT, CDR2 YYREEE (reference sequence). The CDR3 contains 13 residues. Trimming left V 0 bases short and J 4 bases short, with 7 bases between. The CDR3 sequence is CASSLERGTEAFF. CDR3 nucleotides: TGTGCCAGCAGCTTGGAACGGGGCACTGAAGCTTTCTTT.

As concerns this clone: Other DNA sequences from this sample encode an identical CDR3 as well. The chain recombines TRBV19 with TRBJ1-2; 9 bases match TRBD1. Germline V gene sequence: CDR1 LNHDA, CDR2 SQIVND (reference sequence). V shed 6 bases and J 7 bases; nucleotides not matched to a gene: 6. This CDR3 comprises 13 residues. CDR3 sequence reads: CASSPRDRAGYTF. Written as DNA, the CDR3 is TGTGCCAGTAGCCCTAGGGACAGGGCTGGCTACACCTTC.

This clone was seen only once. This CDR3 is CASSLGLGRGPTDTQYF. CDR3 DNA: TGCGCCAGCAGCTTGGGGCTAGGCAGGGGCCCCACAGATACGCAGTATTTT. The gene calls are TRBV5-1 and TRBJ2-3; weak D call: TRBD1 (6 bases). The ends were cut back, 0 bases at V and 2 bases at J, with 16 bases in the middle. This CDR3 comprises 17 residues. Germline V CDR1 and CDR2: SGHRS, YFSETQ.

This chain uses TRBV6-5 with TRBJ2-3, with 7 nucleotides matching TRBD2. This CDR3 contains 15 residues. The germline V gene encodes CDR1 MNHEY and CDR2 SVGAGI. J gave up 1 base and V 4 bases, and 5 bases lay outside the gene matches. The CDR3 DNA reads TGTGCCAGCAGTTGGTCTAGCGGAGGCACAGATACGCAGTATTTT. Protein: CASSWSSGGTDTQYF.

The rearrangement joins TRBV11-2 to TRBJ2-7, with 7 bases matching TRBD2. CDR3 length: 15 amino acids. The germline CDR1 and CDR2 sequences are SGHAT and FQNNGV. Trimming at V came to 4 bases and at J to 5 bases, leaving 11 bases not matched to a gene. The CDR3 nucleotides are TGTGCCAGCAGCTCTCTAGCGGCGGTATACGACGAGCAGTACTTC. This encodes CASSSLAAVYDEQYF.

This sequence joins TRBV6-5 and TRBJ1-4, with D perhaps matching TRBD1 (6 bases). The ends were cut back, 6 bases at V and 0 bases at J, with 8 bases in the middle. This CDR3 region has 14 residues. The germline V gene has CDR1 MNHEY and CDR2 SVGAGI. The CDR3 nucleotides read TGTGCCAGCAGGGACAGTGCAACTAATGAAAAACTGTTTTTT. Translation gives CASRDSATNEKLFF.

This clone was recorded a few times. V usage is TRBV2 and J usage is TRBJ2-3; 10 nucleotides line up with TRBD2. This CDR3 has 17 residues. Germline-derived CDR1 and CDR2 are SNHLY and FYNNEI. V lost 3 bases and J lost 4; bases outside the gene matches: 10. The CDR3 sequence is CASSDIMLAGVSDTQYF. CDR3 bases: TGTGCCAGCAGTGATATTATGCTAGCGGGAGTCTCAGATACGCAGTATTTT.

In its sample, this clone was seen once. The chain couples TRBV5-1 to TRBJ1-4; 8 bases map to TRBD1. Germline-derived CDR1 and CDR2 are SGHRS and YFSETQ. V lost 2 bases, J lost 8 bases, and 11 bases stayed unmatched. The CDR3 runs to 16 residues. In nucleotides, the CDR3 is TGCGCCAGCAGCTTTGGGGCTTTCACAGGGGGAGAAAAACTGTTTTTT. This sequence encodes CASSFGAFTGGEKLFF. The full variable domain, with the rest looked up from reference TRBV5-1 and TRBJ1-4, is KAGVTQTPRYLIKTRGQQVTLSCSPISGHRSVSWYQQTPGQGLQFLFEYFSETQRNKGNFPGRFSGRQFSNSRSEMNVSTLELGDSALYLCASSFGAFTGGEKLFFGSGTQLSVL.

The rearrangement uses TRBV4-2 and TRBJ1-3, with a tentative D call TRBD1 (5 bases). The CDR3 runs 16 residues. The V end lost 0 bases, the J end lost 0 bases, and 9 bases lay between the germline ends. The V gene's germline CDR1 is LGHNA and CDR2 YNFKEQ. CDR3 protein: CASSQDRGSSGNTIYF. In DNA, the CDR3 is TGTGCCAGCAGCCAAGATAGGGGAAGCTCTGGAAACACCATATATTTT.

In this sample, this clone turned up once. The rearrangement links TRBV7-8 to TRBJ1-1; 10 bases are a match to TRBD1. This CDR3 is 15 amino acids long. Trimming cost V 6 bases and J 2 bases; bases outside gene matches: 6. Germline assignment: CDR1 SGHVS and CDR2 FQNEAQ. The CDR3: CASRPTTGGNTEAFF. In DNA, the CDR3 is TGTGCCAGCAGACCTACGACAGGGGGCAACACTGAAGCTTTCTTT.

V gene TRBV4-2 combines with J gene TRBJ2-5; D is possibly TRBD2 (5 bases). The end of the DNA is better explained by TRBJ2-7, so the J call may be wrong. From germline, CDR1 is LGHNA and CDR2 YNFKEQ. There are 14 residues in the CDR3. CDR3 bases: TGTGCCAGCAGCCAGGAGGAGCTAGGTTACGAGCAGTACTTC. Translated: CASSQEELGYEQYF.

The V and J genes are TRBV6-4 and TRBJ2-2, with D perhaps matching TRBD1 (6 bases). The germline gives CDR1 MRHNA, CDR2 SNTAGT. The ends were cut back, 0 bases at V and 9 bases at J, with 11 bases in the middle. The CDR3 contains 14 residues. The CDR3 loop is CASSDSNRDRELFF. The CDR3 coding sequence is TGTGCCAGCAGTGACTCGAACAGGGATCGGGAGCTGTTTTTT.

This clone appeared once. This chain joins TRBV27 and TRBJ2-5, with D possibly TRBD2 on 6 matching bases. The CDR3 consists of 12 residues. In germline, CDR1 is MNHEY, CDR2 SMNVEV (reference sequence). V gave up 2 bases and J gave up 7 bases, with 8 bases separating them. The CDR3 loop reads CASSLVGGTQYF. The DNA for the CDR3 is TGTGCCAGCAGTTTAGTGGGAGGGACCCAGTACTTC.

The chain combines TRBV27 with TRBJ1-2; the D is unclear. CDR1 MNHEY and CDR2 SMNVEV come from the germline V gene (reference sequence). V gave up 6 bases and J gave up 8 bases, with 7 bases separating them. The CDR3 has 10 amino acids. The CDR3 here is CASSYKGYTF. The CDR3 coding sequence is TGTGCCAGCAGCTATAAGGGCTACACCTTC.

This chain's CDR3 is CASSYSQTGELFF. CDR3 in DNA: TGTGCCAGCAGTTACTCCCAGACCGGGGAGCTGTTTTTT. This chain connects TRBV6-5 to TRBJ2-2; the D is unclear. Germline V CDR1 and CDR2: MNHEY, SVGAGI. The CDR3 length is 13 residues. Trimming pared 0 bases from V and 5 bases from J, leaving 4 bases between.

The J gene is TRBJ2-2, the V gene TRBV18; 12 positions agree with TRBD1. CDR1 and CDR2 from the germline V gene are KGHSH and LQKENI. With V trimmed by 5 bases and J by 0 bases, 1 base remained unmatched. This CDR3 comprises 16 residues. CDR3 amino acids: CASSGTGGTNTGELFF. DNA of the CDR3: TGTGCCAGCTCAGGGACAGGGGGCACGAACACCGGGGAGCTGTTTTTT.

The chain is built from TRBV2 and TRBJ1-6, with 7 nucleotides matching TRBD1. The CDR3 runs 14 residues. Germline assignment: CDR1 SNHLY and CDR2 FYNNEI. The V segment lost 5 bases and the J segment 9 bases; nucleotides outside the gene matches: 7. DNA of the CDR3: TGTGCCAGCAGTAACGACAGGGTTGGTTCACCCCTCCACTTT. Its translation: CASSNDRVGSPLHF.